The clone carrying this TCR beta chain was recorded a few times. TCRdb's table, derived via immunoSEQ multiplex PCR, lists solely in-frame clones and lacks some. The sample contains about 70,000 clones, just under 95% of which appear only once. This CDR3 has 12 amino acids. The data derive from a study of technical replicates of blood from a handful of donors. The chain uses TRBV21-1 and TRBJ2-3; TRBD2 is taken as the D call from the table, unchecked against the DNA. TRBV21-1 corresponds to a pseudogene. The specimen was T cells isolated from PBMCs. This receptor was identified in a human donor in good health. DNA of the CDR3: TGTGCCAGCAGCTCTAGCCCAGATACGCAGTATTTT. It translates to CASSSSPDTQYF.